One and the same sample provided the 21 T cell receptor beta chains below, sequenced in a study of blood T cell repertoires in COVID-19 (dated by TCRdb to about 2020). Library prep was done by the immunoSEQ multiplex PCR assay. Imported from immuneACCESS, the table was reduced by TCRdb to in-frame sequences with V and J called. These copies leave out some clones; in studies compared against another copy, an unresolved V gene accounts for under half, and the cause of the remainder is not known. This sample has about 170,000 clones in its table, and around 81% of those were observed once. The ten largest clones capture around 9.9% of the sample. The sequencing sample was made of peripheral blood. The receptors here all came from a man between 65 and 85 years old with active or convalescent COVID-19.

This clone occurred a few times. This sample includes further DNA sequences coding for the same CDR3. CDR3 DNA: TGTGCCAGCAGCGTGGACAGGGGAGATGGCTACACCTTC. The encoded protein is CASSVDRGDGYTF. The chain uses TRBV5-4 and TRBJ1-2; 9 bases match TRBD1. Germline trimming cut 4 bases from V and 6 bases from J; bases unmatched to any gene: 4. The CDR3 extends over 13 amino acids. Germline CDR1 and CDR2: SGHNT and YYREEE (reference sequence).

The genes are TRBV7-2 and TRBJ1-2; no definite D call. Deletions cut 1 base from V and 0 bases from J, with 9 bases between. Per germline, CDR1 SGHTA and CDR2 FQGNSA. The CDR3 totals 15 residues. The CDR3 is CASSLGALANYGYTF. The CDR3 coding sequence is TGTGCCAGCAGCTTAGGAGCCTTAGCTAACTATGGCTACACCTTC. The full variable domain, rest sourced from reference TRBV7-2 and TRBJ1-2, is GAGVSQSPSNKVTEKGKDVELRCDPISGHTALYWYRQSLGQGLEFLIYFQGNSAPDKSGLPSDRFSAERTGGSVSTLTIQRTQQEDSAVYLCASSLGALANYGYTFGSGTRLTVV.

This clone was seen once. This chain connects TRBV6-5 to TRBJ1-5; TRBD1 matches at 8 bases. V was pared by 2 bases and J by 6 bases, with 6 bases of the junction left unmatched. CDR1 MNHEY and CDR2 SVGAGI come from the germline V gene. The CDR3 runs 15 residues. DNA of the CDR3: TGTGCCAGCAGTTACAGGCCAGGGGGCTCTCAGCCCCAGCATTTT. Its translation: CASSYRPGGSQPQHF.

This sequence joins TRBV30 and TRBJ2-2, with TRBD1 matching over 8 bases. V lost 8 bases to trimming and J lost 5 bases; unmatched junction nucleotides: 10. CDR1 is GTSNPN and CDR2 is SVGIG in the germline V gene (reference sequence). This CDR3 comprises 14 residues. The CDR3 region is CAHRGRGLTGELFF. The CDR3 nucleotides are TGTGCCCATAGAGGCAGGGGGCTTACCGGGGAGCTGTTTTTT.

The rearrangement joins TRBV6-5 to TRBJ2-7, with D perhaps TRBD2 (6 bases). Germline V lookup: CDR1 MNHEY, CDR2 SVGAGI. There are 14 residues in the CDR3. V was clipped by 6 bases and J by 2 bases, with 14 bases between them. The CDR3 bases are TGTGCCAGCAGAGCGGGCCCCGGGGCCTACGAGCAGTACTTC. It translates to CASRAGPGAYEQYF.

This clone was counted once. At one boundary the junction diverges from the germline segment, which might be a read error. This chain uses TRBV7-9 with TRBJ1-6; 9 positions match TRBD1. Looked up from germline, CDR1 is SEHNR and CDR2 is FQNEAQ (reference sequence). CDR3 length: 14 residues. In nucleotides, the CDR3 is TGTGCCAGCAGTTTAGGGACAGGGTATTCACCCCTCCACTTT. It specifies CASSLGTGYSPLHF.

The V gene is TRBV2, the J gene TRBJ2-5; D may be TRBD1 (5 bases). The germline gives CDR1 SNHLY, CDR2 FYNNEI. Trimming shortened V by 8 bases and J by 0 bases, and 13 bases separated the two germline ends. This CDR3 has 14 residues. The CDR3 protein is CASPTSRDQETQYF. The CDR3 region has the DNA TGTGCCAGCCCTACGTCCAGGGACCAAGAGACCCAGTACTTC. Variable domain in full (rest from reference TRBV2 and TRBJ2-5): EPEVTQTPSHQVTQMGQEVILRCVPISNHLYFYWYRQILGQKVEFLVSFYNNEISEKSEIFDDQFSVERPDGSNFTLKIRSTKLEDSAMYFCASPTSRDQETQYFGPGTRLLVL.

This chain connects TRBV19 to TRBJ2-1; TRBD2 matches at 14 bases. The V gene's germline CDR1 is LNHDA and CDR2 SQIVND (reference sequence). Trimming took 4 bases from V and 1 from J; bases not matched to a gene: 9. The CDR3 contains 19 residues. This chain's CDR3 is CASSKEGLAGVKSYNEQFF. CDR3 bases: TGTGCCAGTAGTAAAGAGGGACTAGCGGGGGTGAAGTCCTACAATGAGCAGTTCTTC.

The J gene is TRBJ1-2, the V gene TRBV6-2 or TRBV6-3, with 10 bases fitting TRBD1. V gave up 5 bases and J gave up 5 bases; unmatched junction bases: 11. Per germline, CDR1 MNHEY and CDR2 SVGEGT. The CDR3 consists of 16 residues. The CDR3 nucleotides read TGTGCCAGCAGTACCCGACCGGGACAGGGGTCTTATGGCTACACCTTC. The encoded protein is CASSTRPGQGSYGYTF.

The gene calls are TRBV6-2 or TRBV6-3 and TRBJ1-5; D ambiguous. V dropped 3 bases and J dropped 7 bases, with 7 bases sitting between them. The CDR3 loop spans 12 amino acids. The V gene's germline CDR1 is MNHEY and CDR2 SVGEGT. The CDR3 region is CASSYSVQPQHF. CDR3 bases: TGTGCCAGCAGTTATAGTGTACAGCCCCAGCATTTT.

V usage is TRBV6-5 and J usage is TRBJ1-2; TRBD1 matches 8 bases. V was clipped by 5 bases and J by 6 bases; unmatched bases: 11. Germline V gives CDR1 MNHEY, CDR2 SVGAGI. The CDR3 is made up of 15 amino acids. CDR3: CASSPRGLPSHGYTF. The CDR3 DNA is TGTGCCAGCAGTCCCAGGGGGCTCCCCTCTCATGGCTACACCTTC.

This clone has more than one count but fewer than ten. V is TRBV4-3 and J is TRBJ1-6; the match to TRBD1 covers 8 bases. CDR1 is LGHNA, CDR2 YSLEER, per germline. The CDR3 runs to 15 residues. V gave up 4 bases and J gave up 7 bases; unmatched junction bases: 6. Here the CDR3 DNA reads TGCGCCAGCAGCCGAGGGGACAGGCTAAATTCACCCCTCCACTTT. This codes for CASSRGDRLNSPLHF.

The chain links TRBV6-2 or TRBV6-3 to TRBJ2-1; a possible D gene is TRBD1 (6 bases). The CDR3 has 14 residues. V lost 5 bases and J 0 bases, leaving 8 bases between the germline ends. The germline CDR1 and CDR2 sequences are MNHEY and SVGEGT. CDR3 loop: CASSHRASYNEQFF. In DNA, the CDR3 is TGTGCCAGCAGTCACAGGGCCTCCTACAATGAGCAGTTCTTC.

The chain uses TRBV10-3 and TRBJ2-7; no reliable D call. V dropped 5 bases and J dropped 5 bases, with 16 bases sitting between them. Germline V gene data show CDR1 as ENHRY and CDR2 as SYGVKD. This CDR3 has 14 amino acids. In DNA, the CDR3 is TGTGCCATCAGTCCATCTGCGGTTTTGGACGAGCAGTACTTC. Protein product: CAISPSAVLDEQYF.

CDR3 coding DNA: TGTGCCACCAGCCTACTCTATCAGCCCCAGCATTTT. Translating gives CATSLLYQPQHF. The V and J genes are TRBV15 and TRBJ1-5; D gene uncertain. V gave up 5 bases and J gave up 5 bases, with 7 bases separating them. Germline assignment: CDR1 LNHNV and CDR2 YYDKDF (reference sequence). CDR3 size: 12 residues. Filled out from reference TRBV15 and TRBJ1-5, the complete variable domain reads DAMVIQNPRYQVTQFGKPVTLSCSQTLNHNVMYWYQQKSSQAPKLLFHYYDKDFNNEADTPDNFQSRRPNTSFCFLDIRSPGLGDTAMYLCATSLLYQPQHFGDGTRLSIL.

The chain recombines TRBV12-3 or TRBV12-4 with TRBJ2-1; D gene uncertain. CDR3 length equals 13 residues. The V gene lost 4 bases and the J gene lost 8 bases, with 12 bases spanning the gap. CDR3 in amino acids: CASSSHLVDEQFF. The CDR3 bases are TGTGCCAGCAGTTCCCACTTGGTAGATGAGCAGTTCTTC.

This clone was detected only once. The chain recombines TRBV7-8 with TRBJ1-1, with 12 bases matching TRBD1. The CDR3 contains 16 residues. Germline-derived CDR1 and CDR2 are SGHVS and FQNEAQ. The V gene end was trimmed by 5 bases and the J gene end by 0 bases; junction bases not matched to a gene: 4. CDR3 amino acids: CASSQGTGGLNTEAFF. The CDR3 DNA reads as TGTGCCAGCAGCCAAGGGACAGGGGGCCTGAACACTGAAGCTTTCTTT.

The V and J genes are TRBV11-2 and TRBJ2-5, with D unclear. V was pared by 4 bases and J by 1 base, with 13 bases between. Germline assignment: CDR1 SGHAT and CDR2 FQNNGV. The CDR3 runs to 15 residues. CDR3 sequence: CASSWSLGTQETQYF. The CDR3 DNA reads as TGTGCCAGCAGCTGGTCCCTGGGCACCCAAGAGACCCAGTACTTC.

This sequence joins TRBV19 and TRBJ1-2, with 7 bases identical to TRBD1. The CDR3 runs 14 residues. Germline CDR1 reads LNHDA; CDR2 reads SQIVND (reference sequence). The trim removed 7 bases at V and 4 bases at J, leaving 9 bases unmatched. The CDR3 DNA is TGTGCCAGTATCTCCCGGGACAGCAGCTATGGCTACACCTTC. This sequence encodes CASISRDSSYGYTF.

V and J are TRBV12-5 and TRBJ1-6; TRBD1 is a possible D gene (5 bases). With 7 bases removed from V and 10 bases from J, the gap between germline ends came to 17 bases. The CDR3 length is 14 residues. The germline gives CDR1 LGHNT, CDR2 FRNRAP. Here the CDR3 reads CASDSRETRSPLHF. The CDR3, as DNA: TGTGCTAGTGACTCCAGGGAAACTCGGTCACCCCTCCACTTT.

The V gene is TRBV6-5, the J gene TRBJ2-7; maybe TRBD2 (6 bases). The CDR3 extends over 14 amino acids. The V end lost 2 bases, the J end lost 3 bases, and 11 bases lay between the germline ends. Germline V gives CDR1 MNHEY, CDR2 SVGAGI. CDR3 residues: CASSYGTGDYEQYF. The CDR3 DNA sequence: TGTGCCAGCAGTTACGGGACGGGGGACTACGAGCAGTACTTC.